The T cell receptor beta chain described here comes from a study of blood T cell repertoires in COVID-19. Background on the study: Researchers got acute and convalescent COVID-19 samples from the United States, Italy and Spain. T cells, B-cell-depleted T cells, or PBMCs supplied cDNA or gDNA.

The CDR3 is 14 residues long. From germline, CDR1 is SGHVS and CDR2 FQNEAQ. Trimming shortened V by 5 bases and J by 11 bases, and 16 bases separated the two germline ends. This clone was seen a single time. In the original processing: Amplifying reference gene primers gave estimates of nucleated cell counts. Using immunoSEQ multiplex PCR, the repertoire was profiled, and TCRdb retains in-frame clones only, with some absent. D and trimming were read from the DNA, whereas the V and J calls and clone size are those reported in that table. Found here are nearly 250,000 clones, roughly four fifths of them singletons; the top ten hold around 1.9%.

The specimen sequenced was peripheral blood. The sequence came from a woman older than 75 with acute or convalescent COVID-19. The rearrangement uses TRBV7-8 and TRBJ1-6, with D maybe TRBD1 (5 bases). The CDR3 DNA reads as TGTGCCAGCAGCCAAGGCGCAGGGCCGACACCCCTCCACTTT. Residues: CASSQGAGPTPLHF.